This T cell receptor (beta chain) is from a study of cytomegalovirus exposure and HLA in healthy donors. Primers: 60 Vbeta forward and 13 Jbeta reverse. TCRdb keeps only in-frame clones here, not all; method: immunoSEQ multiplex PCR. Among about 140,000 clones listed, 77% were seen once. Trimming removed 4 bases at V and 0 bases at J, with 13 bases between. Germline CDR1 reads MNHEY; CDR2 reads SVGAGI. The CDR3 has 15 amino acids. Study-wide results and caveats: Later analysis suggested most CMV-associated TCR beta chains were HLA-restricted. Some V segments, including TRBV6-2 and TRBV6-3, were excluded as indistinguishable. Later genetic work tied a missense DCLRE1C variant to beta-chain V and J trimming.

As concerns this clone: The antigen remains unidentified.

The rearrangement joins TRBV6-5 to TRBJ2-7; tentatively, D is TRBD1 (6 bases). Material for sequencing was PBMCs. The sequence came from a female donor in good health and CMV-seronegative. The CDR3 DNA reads TGTGCCAGCAGTTTAAGAGGACAGAGCTCCTACGAGCAGTACTTC. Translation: CASSLRGQSSYEQYF.